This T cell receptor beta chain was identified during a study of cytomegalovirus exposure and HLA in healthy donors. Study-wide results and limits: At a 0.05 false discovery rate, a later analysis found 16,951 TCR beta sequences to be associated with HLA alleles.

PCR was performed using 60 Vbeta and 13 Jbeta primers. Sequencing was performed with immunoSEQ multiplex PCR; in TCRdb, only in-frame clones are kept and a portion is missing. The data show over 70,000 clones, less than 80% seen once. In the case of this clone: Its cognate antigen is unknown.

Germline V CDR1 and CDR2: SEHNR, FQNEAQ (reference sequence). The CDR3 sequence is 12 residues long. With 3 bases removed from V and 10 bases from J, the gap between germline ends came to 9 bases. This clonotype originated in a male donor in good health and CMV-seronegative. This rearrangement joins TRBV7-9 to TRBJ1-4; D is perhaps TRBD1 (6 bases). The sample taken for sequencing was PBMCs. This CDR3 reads CASSLPGVKLFF. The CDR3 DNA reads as TGTGCCAGCAGCTTGCCAGGGGTAAAACTGTTTTTT.